Given below is one TCR beta chain in context. This clonotype has just a few counts. No qualities accompany the bases; no much larger clone lies one base away. This entry comes from a study of T cells after yellow fever vaccination (dated by TCRdb to about 2019). As for the study more broadly: Libraries from fractions with low cell numbers were prepared with the SMART-Seq v4 Ultra Low Input RNA kit. To follow T-cell clones before and after both primary and booster YFV17D yellow fever vaccination, bulk TCR alpha and beta repertoires underwent longitudinal sequencing. Two healthy male donors, one aged 18 to 30 and one aged 30 to 40 years, were included in the cohort. Blood was drawn at multiple timepoints before and after primary and secondary immunization, with bulk PBMC replicates and cell subsets isolated. Results and caveats for the whole study, not just this receptor: A small fraction of clonotypes appeared in both the CD4 and CD8 compartments, likely as a result of convergent recombination. Because abundant contaminating clonotypes from the bulk population could be contained in FACS-sorted repertoires, computational filtering was required. Only a couple of donors were included in the study, so the extent to which the findings can be generalized is limited. After the booster, most clones that had expanded after primary vaccination were detected again (around 96% of CD4 and more than 85% of CD8), suggesting broad maintenance of memory. Compared with the primary T-cell response, the secondary T-cell response was faster but weaker, reaching its peak on day 5 rather than on day 15.

The CDR3, cysteine through phenylalanine, is 14 amino acids long. The CDR3 DNA has 42 bases and is translated from base 1. The germline V gene yields SGHDN for CDR1 and FVKESK for CDR2. V is cut by 4 bases and J by 6 bases, and the space between the germline ends is 12 bases. According to the study, the label for this sample's treatment or condition signals: live attenuated yellow fever vaccine strain. PBMCs were isolated from peripheral blood using a standard Ficoll-Paque protocol. With anti-CD3 and anti-CD8 staining plus a dextramer loaded with the yellow fever NS4B epitope peptide, the researchers sorted epitope-specific CD8 T cells. RNA was extracted with TriZol from bulk PBMCs, CD4 and CD8 fractions, and dextramer-positive and dextramer-negative fractions. Synthesis of TCR cDNA relied on 5'RACE template switching, a step that introduced a universal primer site along with unique molecular identifiers. Priming for cDNA synthesis came from both the TCR alpha and TCR beta constant segments. Libraries were amplified in two PCR steps, with sample barcodes and sequencing adapters added in the second step. Sequencing of libraries was done on Illumina HiSeq 2500 (2x100 bp) or NovaSeq (2x150 bp). The paper's data handling went like this. MIGEC was used to demultiplex reads and collapse the reads into UMI consensus sequences, and MiXCR was used for V(D)J alignment. Vaccine-responding clonotypes were identified with edgeR using replicate PBMC samples, with FDR below 0.01 and a log2 fold change above 5 up to day 15 being required. Each bulk clonotype was labeled CD4 or CD8 based on which sequenced repertoire, CD4 or CD8, contained the clonotype at higher abundance. NS4B-specific clonotypes were defined as those at least 10-fold enriched in dextramer-positive over dextramer-negative fractions; CD4-biased clonotypes were excluded. TCRdb took the public reads, trimmed them with fastp at Q25, ran MiXCR for clone calling and kept in-frame beta chains. Identical CDR3 proteins give one entry, which carries the most common genes and DNA. TCRdb's processing, not the study's, gives the V and J calls here. The sample contains about 85,000 distinct CDR3 sequences, roughly 15% of them found a single time. The ten largest clones add up to roughly 25% of the sample.

This chain is built from TRBV14 and TRBJ2-2, with TRBD1 tentatively as D gene (5 bases match). The receptor's source is a young man who received the YFV17D yellow fever vaccine. Material: CD8+ T cells not binding an NS4B(214-222) dextramer, sorted from PBMCs, obtained around 3 weeks after the first yellow fever vaccination. According to the study, the label for this sample's cell subset or site signals: NS4B epitope dextramer-negative CD8 T cells. CDR3 region: CASSLTQGPGELFF. The sequence in DNA is TGTGCCAGCAGCCTGACCCAGGGCCCCGGGGAGCTGTTTTTT.